This entry describes one T cell receptor beta chain. CDR1 is SGHRS, CDR2 YFSETQ, per germline. V trimming: 2 bases; J trimming: 0 bases; junction bases outside the gene matches: 6. The length of the CDR3 is 16 residues. Produced via immunoSEQ multiplex PCR; TCRdb's table is partial and in-frame only. This table has hundreds of thousands of clones, more than 75% appearing once. The data derive from a study of shared T cell receptors in the human thymus. This same sample was also taken into another study, of human thymus T cells.

The V call is TRBV5-1, the J call TRBJ1-1; 8 nucleotides line up with TRBD1. The sequenced sample consisted of thymocytes. This receptor was taken from a boy in the first two years of life with a congenital heart defect. In DNA form, the CDR3 reads TGCGCCAGCAGCTTAATGGGACAGGCCGTGAACACTGAAGCTTTCTTT. It specifies CASSLMGQAVNTEAFF.